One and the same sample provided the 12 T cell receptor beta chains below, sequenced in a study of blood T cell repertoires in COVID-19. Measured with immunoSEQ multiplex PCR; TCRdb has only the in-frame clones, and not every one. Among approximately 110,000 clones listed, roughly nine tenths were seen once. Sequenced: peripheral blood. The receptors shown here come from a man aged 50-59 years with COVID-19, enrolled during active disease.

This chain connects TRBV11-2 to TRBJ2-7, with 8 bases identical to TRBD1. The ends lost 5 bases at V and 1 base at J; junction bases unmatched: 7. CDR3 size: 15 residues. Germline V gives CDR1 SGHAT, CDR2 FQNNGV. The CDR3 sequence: CASSLGQGPSYEQYF. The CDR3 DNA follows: TGTGCCAGCAGCCTCGGACAGGGTCCTTCCTACGAGCAGTACTTC.

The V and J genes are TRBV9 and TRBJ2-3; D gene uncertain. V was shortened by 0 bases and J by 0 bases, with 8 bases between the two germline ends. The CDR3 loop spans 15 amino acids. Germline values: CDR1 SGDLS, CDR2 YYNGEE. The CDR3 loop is CASSVAVLSTDTQYF. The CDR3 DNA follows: TGTGCCAGCAGCGTAGCCGTACTTAGCACAGATACGCAGTATTTT.

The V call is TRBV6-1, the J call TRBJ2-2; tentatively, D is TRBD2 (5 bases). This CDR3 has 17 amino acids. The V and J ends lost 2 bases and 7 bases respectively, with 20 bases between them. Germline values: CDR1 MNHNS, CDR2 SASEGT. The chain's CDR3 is CASSEPRVDGSNGELFF. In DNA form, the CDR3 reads TGTGCCAGCAGTGAACCGCGGGTAGACGGATCTAACGGGGAGCTGTTTTTT.

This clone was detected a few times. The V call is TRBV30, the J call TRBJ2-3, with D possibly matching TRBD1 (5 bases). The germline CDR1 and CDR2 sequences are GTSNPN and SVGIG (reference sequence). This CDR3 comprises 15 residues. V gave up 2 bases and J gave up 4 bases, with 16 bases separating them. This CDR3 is CAWSRTRVDADTQYF. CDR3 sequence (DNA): TGTGCCTGGAGTAGAACCAGGGTGGACGCAGATACGCAGTATTTT.

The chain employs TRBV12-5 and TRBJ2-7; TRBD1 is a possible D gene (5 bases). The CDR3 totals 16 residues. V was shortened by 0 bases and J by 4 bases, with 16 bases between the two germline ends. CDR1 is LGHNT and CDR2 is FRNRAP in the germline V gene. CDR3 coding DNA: TGTGCTAGTGGTTTGGTACATGAAACAGGTGGGTACGAGCAGTACGTC. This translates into CASGLVHETGGYEQYV.

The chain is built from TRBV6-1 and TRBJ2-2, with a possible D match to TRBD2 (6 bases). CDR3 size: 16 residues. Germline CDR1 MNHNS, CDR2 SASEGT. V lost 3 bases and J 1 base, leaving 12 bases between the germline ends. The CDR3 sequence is CASSDTSSWNTGELFF. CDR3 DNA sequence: TGTGCCAGCAGTGATACTAGCAGCTGGAACACCGGGGAGCTGTTTTTT.

The CDR3 loop reads CASSPSAPTGEQYF. CDR3 coding DNA: TGTGCCAGCAGTCCTTCGGCCCCCACGGGGGAGCAGTACTTC. V is TRBV28 and J is TRBJ2-7; tentatively, D is TRBD2 (5 bases). This CDR3 contains 14 residues. Germline CDR1 and CDR2: MDHEN and SYDVKM. V was trimmed by 5 bases and J by 7 bases, leaving 18 bases between them.

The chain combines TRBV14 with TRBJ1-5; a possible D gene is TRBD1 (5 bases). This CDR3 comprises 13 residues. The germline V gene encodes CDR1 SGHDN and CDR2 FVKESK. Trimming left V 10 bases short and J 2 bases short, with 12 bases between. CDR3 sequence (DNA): TGTGCCACCGTCCTAGGGGGCAATCAGCCCCAGCATTTT. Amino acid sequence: CATVLGGNQPQHF.

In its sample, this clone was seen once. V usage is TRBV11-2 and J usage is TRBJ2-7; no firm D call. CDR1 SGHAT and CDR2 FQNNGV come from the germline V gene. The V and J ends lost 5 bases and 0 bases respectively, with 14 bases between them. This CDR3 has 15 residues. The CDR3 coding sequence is TGTGCCAGCAGCCCCCCTTGGGCTGCCTCCTACGAGCAGTACGTC. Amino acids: CASSPPWAASYEQYV.

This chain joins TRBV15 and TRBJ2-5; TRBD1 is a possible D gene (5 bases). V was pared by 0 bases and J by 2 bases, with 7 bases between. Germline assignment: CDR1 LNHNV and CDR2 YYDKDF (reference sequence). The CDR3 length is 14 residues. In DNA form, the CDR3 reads TGTGCCACCAGCAGAGATGACAGTCAAGAGACCCAGTACTTC. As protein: CATSRDDSQETQYF.

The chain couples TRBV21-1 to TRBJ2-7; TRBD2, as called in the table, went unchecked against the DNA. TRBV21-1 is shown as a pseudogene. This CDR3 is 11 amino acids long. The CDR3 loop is CASSKYNEQYV. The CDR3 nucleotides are TGTGCCAGCAGCAAGTATAACGAGCAGTACGTC.

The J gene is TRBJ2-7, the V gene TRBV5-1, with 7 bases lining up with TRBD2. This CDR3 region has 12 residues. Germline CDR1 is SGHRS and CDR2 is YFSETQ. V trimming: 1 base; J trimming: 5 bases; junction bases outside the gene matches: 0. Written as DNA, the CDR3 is TGCGCCAGCAGCTTGCGGGGGGACGAGCAGTACTTC. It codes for CASSLRGDEQYF. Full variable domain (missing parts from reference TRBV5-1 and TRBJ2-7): KAGVTQTPRYLIKTRGQQVTLSCSPISGHRSVSWYQQTPGQGLQFLFEYFSETQRNKGNFPGRFSGRQFSNSRSEMNVSTLELGDSALYLCASSLRGDEQYFGPGTRLTVT.